This T cell receptor (beta chain) was retrieved from a study of human T cells and chemical hapten exposure. Study context: Small pooled library volume differences mainly caused per-sample TCR yield variation.

Time point here: healthy volunteer bleed at 6 weeks. Total RNA extraction was carried out from unfractionated whole blood. As originally analysed: Sample TCR counts, which ranged from 23,224 to 690,600, had a median of approximately 94,000. Each CDR3 protein gets one entry after TCRdb re-called the RACE reads with MiXCR. What appears here as the V and J calls and clone size reflects TCRdb's work, not the paper's. The repertoire holds 65,000 to 95,000 distinct CDR3 sequences, 7% to 9.5% seen once, with about 1.5% in the top ten. Overall study findings and caveats: TCRs exceeding a frequency of 1 in 1000 stayed unchanged under DPC sensitization.

As regards this clonotype: What it recognizes is unknown.

The specimen was whole blood. The receptor's source is a female donor in good health. Some clones in this sample may be carry-over from other donors' samples.

The CDR3 loop reads CASKQRVDGNQPQHF. The CDR3, as DNA: TGTGCCAGCAAGCAAAGGGTGGACGGCAATCAGCCCCAGCATTTT. This rearrangement joins TRBV2 to TRBJ1-5; D gene unclear. The CDR3 totals 15 residues. With 7 bases removed from V and 2 bases from J, the gap between germline ends came to 15 bases. Germline CDR1 and CDR2: SNHLY and FYNNEI.